The source of this T cell receptor (beta chain) is a study of immune aging and cytomegalovirus after organ transplant (dated by TCRdb to the early 2020s). Broadly, across the study: Every transplant recipient was given three-drug immunosuppression consisting of prednisone, tacrolimus, and mycophenolate.

The library was generated by single-cell sequencing. These reads were obtained on an Illumina NovaSeq 6000. For cell capture and library preparation, the team used the BD Rhapsody Targeted mRNA and AbSeq Reagent Kit in a microwell format. Libraries were prepared to cover TCR, sample tags, AbSeq, and targeted mRNA from the Human T-Cell Expression Panel plus custom TOX and TOX2 primers. An Illumina NovaSeq was used to sequence the libraries. The authors' pipeline ran thus. The analysis covered roughly 9,800 cells in total, of which 7,000 to 8,500 were CD8 T cells and 4494 were CD8 T cells with an identifiable TCR CDR3. The BD Rhapsody Targeted Analysis Pipeline, including V(D)J processing, was run on the Seven Bridges Genomics platform to process the raw data. Quality control, Sample Tag demultiplexing with Lex-BDSMK, clone identification with VDJ Explorer, and Seurat clustering were performed in SeqGeq 1.6.0. A clone was considered non-expanded if it made up <1% of CD8 T cells, and considered a clonal expansion if it made up >2.5% of the sample. The raw public reads went through TCRdb reprocessing: fastp at Q25, MiXCR clone calling, in-frame beta chains kept. Every distinct CDR3 protein forms one entry, paired with its most common genes and DNA. These V and J calls are TCRdb output, not the study's own analysis. The sample table records about 21,000 distinct CDR3 sequences; around 34% of these occur just once. The ten largest make up 20% to 30% of the sample.

Concerning this clonotype: Its binding antigen is unknown. The CDR3 does not end in the conserved phenylalanine or tryptophan, so this is likely a read error.

The time point tag for this specimen amounts to: five sample-tagged time points from pre-transplant (day -1) to day 368 post-transplant, pooled. After thawing, PBMC were stimulated with a CMV IE-1 overlapping peptide library for more than 9 hours, with no transport inhibitors added. After being thawed and rested overnight, the cells were stimulated in R10 medium along with CD28/CD49d costimulation. The IE-1 peptide library consisted of 15-amino-acid peptides overlapping by 11 amino acids. Each time point was barcoded with BD Single-Cell Multiplexing Kit Sample Tags, pooled, and stained with oligo-conjugated anti-CD45RA plus sorting antibodies. A BD FACSAria III was used to sort CMV-responsive CD8+CD137+ and CD4+CD154+ T cells at 4-way purity. Blood was drawn into EDTA vacutainers and was processed by Ficoll gradient within 1-24 hours. What the authors observed across the whole study: CD57 was not measured in the sequencing data, so a conservative gene-based aging definition was used instead. Following viremia, cells with an aged phenotype rose post-transplant no matter the clone size, with the increase showing up earlier in large clones (days 200-264) than in small clones. TEMRA cells made up a larger share of large clones, and the seven largest clones (1904 cells) gained aged and TEMRA cells while losing TCM cells.

V loses 2 bases, J loses 4 bases, and the germline ends lie 6 bases apart. CDR1 GTSNPN and CDR2 SVGIG were looked up in the germline V gene (reference sequence). The length of the CDR3 is 11 amino acids, counting both ends. Of the read, only the CDR3 DNA is kept; its 33 bases are in frame from base 1. This sample comprised CMV peptide-activated CD4+ and CD8+ T cells sorted from blood, obtained at five time points, pooled. The meaning of the sample's cell subset or site label: sorted CD8+CD137+ and CD4+CD154+ T cells after less than 15 h CMV IE-1 peptide stimulation. The receptor comes from a female donor who had a heart transplant and CMV viremia. The rearrangement joined TRBV30 to TRBJ2-7; too little of a D gene remains to name it. Read as DNA, the sequence is TGTGCCTGGAGTATTAGGTACGAGCAGTACCTC. It is translated as CAWSIRYEQYL.